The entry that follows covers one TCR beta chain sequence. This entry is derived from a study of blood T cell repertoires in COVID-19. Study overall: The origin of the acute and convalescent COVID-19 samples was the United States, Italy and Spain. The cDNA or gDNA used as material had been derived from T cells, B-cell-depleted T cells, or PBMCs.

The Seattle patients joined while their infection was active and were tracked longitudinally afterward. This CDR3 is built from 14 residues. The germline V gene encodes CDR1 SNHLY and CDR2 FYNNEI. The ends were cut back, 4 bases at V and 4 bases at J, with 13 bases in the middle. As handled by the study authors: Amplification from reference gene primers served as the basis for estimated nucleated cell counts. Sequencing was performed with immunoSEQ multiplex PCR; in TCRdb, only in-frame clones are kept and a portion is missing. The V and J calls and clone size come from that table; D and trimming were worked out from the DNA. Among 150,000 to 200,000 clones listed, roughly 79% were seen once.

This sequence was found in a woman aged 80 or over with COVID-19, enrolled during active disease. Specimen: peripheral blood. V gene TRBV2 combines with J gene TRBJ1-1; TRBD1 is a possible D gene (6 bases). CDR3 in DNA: TGTGCCAGCAGTGCTTCTTACAGGGTCACTGAAGCTTTCTTT. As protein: CASSASYRVTEAFF.